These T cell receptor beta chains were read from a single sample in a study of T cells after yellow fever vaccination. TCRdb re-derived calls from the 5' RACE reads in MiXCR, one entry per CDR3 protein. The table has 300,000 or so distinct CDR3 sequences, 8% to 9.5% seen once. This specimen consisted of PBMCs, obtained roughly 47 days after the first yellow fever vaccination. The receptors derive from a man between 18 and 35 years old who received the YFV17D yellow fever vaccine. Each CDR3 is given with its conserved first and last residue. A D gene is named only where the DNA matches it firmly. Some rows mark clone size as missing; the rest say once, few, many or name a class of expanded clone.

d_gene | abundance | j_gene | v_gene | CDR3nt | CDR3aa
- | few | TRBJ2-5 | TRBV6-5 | TGTGCCAGCAGTTACTCAGCCGGGATGGGTCCAGAGACCCAGTACTTC | CASSYSAGMGPETQYF
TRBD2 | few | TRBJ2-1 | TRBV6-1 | TGTGCCAGCAGTGAAATTCTGACTAGCTCTTTCTATGAGCAGTTCTTC | CASSEILTSSFYEQFF
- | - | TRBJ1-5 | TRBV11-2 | TGTGCCAGCAGCTTAGTTCTTCGTACCGGTAACTATCAGCCCCAGCATTTT | CASSLVLRTGNYQPQHF
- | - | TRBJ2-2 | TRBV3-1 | TGTGCCAGCAGCCAAGTCGTCAGTACAAACACCGGGGAGCTGTTTTTT | CASSQVVSTNTGELFF
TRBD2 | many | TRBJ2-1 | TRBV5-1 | TGCGCCAGCAGCTTGGGATCGGGGGGGGCCCAGTTCTTC | CASSLGSGGAQFF
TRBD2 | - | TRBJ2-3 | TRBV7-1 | TGTGCCAGCAGCTCCCCACTAGCGGGGGGGACTTTTTTGTTCCAACCCACAGATACGCAGTATTTT | CASSSPLAGGTFLFQPTDTQYF
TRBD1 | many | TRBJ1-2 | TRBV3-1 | TGTGCCAGCAGCCACGGACAGGGAAACTATGGCTACACCTTC | CASSHGQGNYGYTF
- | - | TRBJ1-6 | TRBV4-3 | TGCGCCAGCAGCCAAGGCCGGTTCCGGTATTCACCCCTCCACTTT | CASSQGRFRYSPLHF
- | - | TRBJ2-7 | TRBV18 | TGTGCCAGCTCACCCCAACAGGGTAAGGGCTACGAGCAGTACTTC | CASSPQQGKGYEQYF
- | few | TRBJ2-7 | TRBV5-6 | TGTGCCAGCAGCTTGCGCGGGGCGTCCTACGAGCAGTACTTC | CASSLRGASYEQYF
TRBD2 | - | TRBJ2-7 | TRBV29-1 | TGCAGCGTTGGGGACTACTACGAGCAGTACTTC | CSVGDYYEQYF
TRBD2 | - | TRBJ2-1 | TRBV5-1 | TGCGCCAGCAGCTTGGCGCGGGGGGGGGACTACAATGAGCAGTTCTTC | CASSLARGGDYNEQFF
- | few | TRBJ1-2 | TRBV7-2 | TGTGCCAGCAGCTTAGGTTACAGGGCGGGTGGCTACACCTTC | CASSLGYRAGGYTF
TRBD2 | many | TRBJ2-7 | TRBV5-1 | TGCGCCAGCAGCTTGGGCGGGGGGGATAGCTACGAGCAGTACTTC | CASSLGGGDSYEQYF
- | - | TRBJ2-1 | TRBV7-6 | TGTGCCAGCAGCTCCTCTACAGCCTACAATGAGCAGTTCTTC | CASSSSTAYNEQFF
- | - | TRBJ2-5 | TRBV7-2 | TGTGCCAGCTTGTGGGTGGGCCAAGAGACCCAGTACTTC | CASLWVGQETQYF
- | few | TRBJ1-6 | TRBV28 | TGTGCCAGCAGTCCTATGCTCGGAAAACCCCTCCACTTT | CASSPMLGKPLHF
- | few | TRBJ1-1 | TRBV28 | TGTGCCAGCAGTTTCATCACGCGTCCTGAAGCTTTCTTT | CASSFITRPEAFF
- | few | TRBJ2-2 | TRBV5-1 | TGCGCCAGCTCCAGCCTCACCGGGGAGCTGTTTTTT | CASSSLTGELFF
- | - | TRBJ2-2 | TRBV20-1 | TGCAGTGCCCCCGAGGTCAGGAACACCGGGGAGCTGTTTTTT | CSAPEVRNTGELFF
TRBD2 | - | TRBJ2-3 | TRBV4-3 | TGCGCCAGCAGCCAGGGGGGGAGTAGAGATACGCAGTATTTT | CASSQGGSRDTQYF
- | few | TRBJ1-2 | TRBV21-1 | TGTGCCAGCAGCATAGGACAGGTTGGACTCCGTGGCTACACCTTC | CASSIGQVGLRGYTF
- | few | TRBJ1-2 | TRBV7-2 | TGTGCCAGCAGCTTTGGTGGACAGAACTATGGCTACACCTTC | CASSFGGQNYGYTF
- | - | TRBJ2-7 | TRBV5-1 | TGCGCCAGCAGCTTGGGAAAGCTCTCCTACGAGCAGTACTTC | CASSLGKLSYEQYF
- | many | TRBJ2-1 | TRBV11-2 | TGTGCCAGCAGCTTAGCAGGCTCCTACAATGAGCAGTTCTTC | CASSLAGSYNEQFF
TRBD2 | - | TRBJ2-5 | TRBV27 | TGTGCCAGCCGTTTAGGACTAGCGGGGGGTGAAGAGACCCAGTACTTC | CASRLGLAGGEETQYF